What follows are 11 T cell receptor beta chains derived from one specimen sequenced in a study of beta chain features in type 1 diabetes. TCRB transcripts that were expressed got sequenced, as all of the isolated RNA had been reverse transcribed. The assay was immunoSEQ multiplex PCR, and TCRdb's table has in-frame clones only and misses some. The profile shows roughly 250,000 clones, around 68% of them singletons. Sequenced sample: naive CD4+ T cells from blood. Receptors originate from a man aged 30 to 39 in good health.

This clone was recorded a few times. CDR3 in DNA: TGTGCCAGCACCCTGACAGGGCGGGGACAAGAGACCCAGTACTTC. It encodes CASTLTGRGQETQYF. This sequence joins TRBV11-2 and TRBJ2-5; the D gene is possibly TRBD1 (7 bases). CDR3 length: 15 amino acids. Germline CDR1 reads SGHAT; CDR2 reads FQNNGV. Between the trimmed V and J ends, which lost 7 bases and 2 bases, there was a span of 17 bases.

The chain links TRBV10-3 to TRBJ2-1; no reliable D call. This CDR3 spans 12 amino acids. Trimming pared 6 bases from V and 9 bases from J, leaving 12 bases between. The V gene's germline CDR1 is ENHRY and CDR2 SYGVKD. The CDR3 nucleotides read TGTGCCATCAGACCCGAAGGGCGTGAGCAGTTCTTC. The encoded protein is CAIRPEGREQFF.

The genes are TRBV10-3 and TRBJ2-3, with 10 bases lining up with TRBD2. The CDR3 is made up of 17 amino acids. Per germline, CDR1 ENHRY and CDR2 SYGVKD. Trimming took 2 bases from V and 4 from J; bases not matched to a gene: 9. The CDR3 DNA sequence: TGTGCCATCAGTGAGAGGGCTAGCGGGAGAGTCGCAGATACGCAGTATTTT. This codes for CAISERASGRVADTQYF.

The rearrangement joins TRBV29-1 to TRBJ2-5; 12 bases fit TRBD2. The CDR3 is 12 residues long. Germline CDR1 and CDR2: SQVTM and ANQGSEA. V gave up 6 bases and J gave up 4 bases; unmatched junction bases: 0. CDR3 amino acids: CSVLAGGETQYF. The CDR3 nucleotides read TGCAGCGTACTAGCGGGGGGAGAGACCCAGTACTTC.

This chain joins TRBV29-1 and TRBJ2-3, with D possibly being TRBD1 (5 bases). Trimming removed 0 bases from V and 2 bases from J, with 18 bases in between. Germline V gives CDR1 SQVTM, CDR2 ANQGSEA. This CDR3 comprises 17 residues. DNA for the CDR3: TGCAGCGTTGAAGATAGGTTGAAGGGGTTCCTCACAGATACGCAGTATTTT. Translated, it gives CSVEDRLKGFLTDTQYF.

The V call is TRBV9, the J call TRBJ2-7, with 7 bases matching TRBD1. The CDR3 sequence is 14 residues long. Looked up from germline, CDR1 is SGDLS and CDR2 is YYNGEE. The V and J ends lost 4 bases and 4 bases, in that order; junction bases with no gene match: 8. The CDR3 DNA reads as TGTGCCAGCAGCCCCCGGACAGGCAGTTACGAGCAGTACTTC. As protein: CASSPRTGSYEQYF.

V gene TRBV30 combines with J gene TRBJ1-1, with 7 bases matching TRBD1. The V and J ends lost 8 bases and 10 bases, in that order; junction bases with no gene match: 10. In germline, CDR1 is GTSNPN, CDR2 SVGIG (reference sequence). CDR3 length: 11 amino acids. The chain's CDR3 is CATQGVGGAFF. DNA of the CDR3: TGTGCCACGCAGGGGGTCGGGGGAGCTTTCTTT.

The genes are TRBV7-9 and TRBJ2-1; D call uncertain. V was trimmed by 5 bases and J by 4 bases, leaving 12 bases between them. Germline lookup yields CDR1 SEHNR and CDR2 FQNEAQ (reference sequence). The CDR3 runs to 14 residues. CDR3 in amino acids: CASSPWTSYNEQFF. CDR3 nucleotide sequence: TGTGCCAGCAGCCCGTGGACCTCTTACAATGAGCAGTTCTTC.

The chain employs TRBV30 and TRBJ1-5; D is ambiguous. V was cut by 1 base and J by 7 bases, with 11 bases left in between. From germline, CDR1 is GTSNPN and CDR2 SVGIG (reference sequence). The CDR3 is 13 residues long. The CDR3 DNA reads TGTGCCTGGAGTGGCGAAATAGGGCAGCCCCAGCATTTT. It yields the protein CAWSGEIGQPQHF.

The CDR3 nucleotides read TGTGCCTGGAGTAGAACCCGGACTAGCGGGAGGGCGTCCTACAATGAGCAGTTCTTC. Amino acid sequence: CAWSRTRTSGRASYNEQFF. The chain employs TRBV30 and TRBJ2-1, with 15 bases matching TRBD2. The CDR3 has 19 residues. The junction had 9 bases not matched to a gene; V was cut back by 2 bases and J by 1 base. CDR1 and CDR2 (germline): GTSNPN, SVGIG (reference sequence).

This clone was observed once. The rearrangement uses TRBV30 and TRBJ2-1, with 10 bases lining up with TRBD1. Per the germline V gene, CDR1 is GTSNPN and CDR2 is SVGIG (reference sequence). The CDR3 covers 14 residues. CDR3 in amino acids: CVTSEGQGYNEQFF. CDR3 nucleotide sequence: TGTGTCACCAGTGAGGGACAGGGGTACAATGAGCAGTTCTTC.